This T cell receptor beta chain was identified in a study of blood T cell repertoires in COVID-19. Residents of about two dozen US areas, aged 18 to 89 years, made up the participants. Categorization into cohorts depended on clinical history that participants reported. Among Cohort 3 donors, those recovered had two negative PCRs, clearance, or symptom resolution. CDR1 MNHEY and CDR2 SVGAGI come from the germline V gene. The V gene lost 3 bases and the J gene lost 4 bases, with 15 bases spanning the gap. The CDR3 has 15 amino acids. Generated by immunoSEQ multiplex PCR, the TCRdb table keeps only in-frame clones and is missing some. The sample contains roughly 330,000 clones, about 89% of which appear only once.

J is TRBJ1-2 and V is TRBV6-5; D not certain. The TCR sequence derives from a woman younger than 45 who had recovered from COVID-19. Specimen: PBMCs or T cells enriched from blood (not recorded which). Here the CDR3 DNA reads TGTGCCAGCAGTTATACTCGGGGATCGAGCTATGGCTACACCTTC. Translated, it gives CASSYTRGSSYGYTF.